One and the same sample provided the 31 T cell receptor beta chains below, sequenced in a study of spatial heterogeneity in lung cancer. Indicated time point: sample taken at primary tumor resection. The authors sequenced whole RNA from tumor, nontumor lung or frozen PBMC without sorting. TCRdb itself ran the 5' RACE reads through MiXCR, one entry per CDR3 protein. The repertoire holds approximately 44,000 distinct CDR3 sequences, with approximately 12% as singletons. The starting material was PBMCs, obtained at surgery. The receptors come from a female donor with early-stage non-small cell lung cancer.

The sample holds many counts of this clonotype. The chain combines TRBV20-1 with TRBJ1-2; no firm D call. Germline CDR1 is DFQATT and CDR2 is SNEGSKA (reference sequence). The V and J ends lost 3 bases and 4 bases respectively, with 9 bases between them. The CDR3 totals 12 residues. The DNA of the CDR3 is TGCAGTGCTAGCCCTAACGTCTATGGCTACACCTTC. Translating it yields CSASPNVYGYTF.

This chain links TRBV5-4 with TRBJ2-5; D is undetermined. Germline-derived CDR1 and CDR2 are SGHNT and YYREEE (reference sequence). V was shortened by 4 bases and J by 5 bases, with 15 bases between the two germline ends. The CDR3 is made up of 14 amino acids. The CDR3 nucleotides read TGTGCCAGCAGCAGCCCAACGGCCGTGGAGACCCAGTACTTC. Residues: CASSSPTAVETQYF.

The CDR3 bases are TGTGCCAGCAGCCCGGACCCCGCCGAATGGCGGGGCACCAATGAGCAGTTCTTC. Translated, it gives CASSPDPAEWRGTNEQFF. The chain joins TRBV7-9 to TRBJ2-1; the D gene is possibly TRBD2 (6 bases). Trimming removed 5 bases at V and 6 bases at J, with 26 bases between. The V gene's germline CDR1 is SEHNR and CDR2 FQNEAQ (reference sequence). There are 18 residues in the CDR3.

About this clonotype: A much larger clone is a single base away; this may be a read error. The chain couples TRBV19 to TRBJ1-1; no definite D call. The ends were cut back, 11 bases at V and 0 bases at J, with 7 bases in the middle. Per germline, CDR1 LNHDA and CDR2 SQIVND (reference sequence). The CDR3 consists of 11 residues. CDR3 region: CACLMNTEAFF. CDR3 nucleotide sequence: TGTGCCTGTCTGATGAACACTGAAGCTTTCTTT.

The V call is TRBV5-4, the J call TRBJ1-2, with a possible D match to TRBD1 (6 bases). The CDR3 runs to 13 residues. V was shortened by 0 bases and J by 7 bases, with 10 bases between the two germline ends. Per germline, CDR1 SGHNT and CDR2 YYREEE (reference sequence). The CDR3 DNA is TGTGCCAGCAGCTTGGTGGGGGGGCCTGGCTACACCTTC. The encoded protein is CASSLVGGPGYTF.

The V call is TRBV4-1, the J call TRBJ2-5; D may be TRBD1 (5 bases). The CDR3 runs 14 residues. Germline CDR1 MGHRA, CDR2 YSYEKL. V was cut by 4 bases and J by 1 base, with 10 bases left in between. CDR3 nucleotide sequence: TGCGCCAGCAGCCTGACAGAACGCCAAGAGACCCAGTACTTC. Translating gives CASSLTERQETQYF.

The V call is TRBV20-1, the J call TRBJ2-5; tentatively, D is TRBD2 (7 bases). Germline CDR1 and CDR2: DFQATT and SNEGSKA (reference sequence). Trimming shortened V by 3 bases and J by 4 bases, and 15 bases separated the two germline ends. This CDR3 spans 14 amino acids. The CDR3 spells CSARWGGAGETQYF. In DNA, the CDR3 is TGCAGTGCTAGGTGGGGGGGCGCAGGAGAGACCCAGTACTTC.

This clonotype was seen repeatedly, ten times or more. The chain carries TRBV3-1 and TRBJ1-6; the match to TRBD1 covers 8 bases. After removal of 5 bases from V and 7 bases from J, the junction contained 1 base not matched to a gene. The CDR3 has 13 amino acids. Germline CDR1 is LGHDT and CDR2 is YNNKEL (reference sequence). The CDR3 bases are TGTGCCAGCAGCGGACAGGGAAATTCACCCCTCCACTTT. It encodes CASSGQGNSPLHF.

This clonotype has only a few counts. This chain connects TRBV7-2 to TRBJ2-1; D is unresolved. CDR1 is SGHTA, CDR2 FQGNSA, per germline. The CDR3 totals 13 residues. V gave up 5 bases and J gave up 3 bases, with 8 bases separating them. CDR3 region: CASSTNSYNEQFF. The CDR3 nucleotides are TGTGCCAGCAGCACCAACAGCTACAATGAGCAGTTCTTC.

This clonotype was recorded many times. The rearrangement joins TRBV7-9 to TRBJ1-3; weak D call: TRBD1 (5 bases). The germline V gene has CDR1 SEHNR and CDR2 FQNEAQ (reference sequence). The CDR3 length is 18 residues. Trimming removed 4 bases at V and 0 bases at J, with 19 bases between. CDR3 loop: CASSSDKARLSSGNTIYF. The CDR3 DNA reads as TGTGCCAGCAGCTCGGACAAGGCCCGATTAAGCTCTGGAAACACCATATATTTT.

The chain has TRBV30 and TRBJ2-6; D gene uncertain. The CDR3 is 14 residues long. CDR1 is GTSNPN and CDR2 is SVGIG in the germline V gene (reference sequence). V lost 7 bases and J lost 4, with 14 bases in between. CDR3 DNA sequence: TGTGCCTCGACACGGCCCGCCGGGGCCAACGTCCTGACTTTC. It yields the protein CASTRPAGANVLTF.

The table lists this clonotype with a few counts. The chain joins TRBV19 to TRBJ1-2; possible D gene TRBD1, 5 bases. V was trimmed by 1 base and J by 2 bases, leaving 8 bases between them. CDR1 LNHDA and CDR2 SQIVND come from the germline V gene (reference sequence). CDR3 length: 14 amino acids. As DNA, the CDR3 is TGTGCCAGTAGTATAGTGGGGGGGAACTATGGCTACACCTTC. Translated, it gives CASSIVGGNYGYTF.

The rearrangement links TRBV19 to TRBJ1-5, with D unclear. The CDR3 covers 16 residues. The V end lost 4 bases, the J end lost 0 bases, and 13 bases lay between the germline ends. Germline V gene lookup returns CDR1 LNHDA and CDR2 SQIVND (reference sequence). CDR3 nucleotides: TGTGCCAGTAGTAATTTGTCACCTTATAGCAATCAGCCCCAGCATTTT. Its translation is CASSNLSPYSNQPQHF.

In this sample, this clonotype turned up a few times. This rearrangement joins TRBV7-6 to TRBJ1-4; a possible D gene is TRBD1 (5 bases). The V gene lost 5 bases and the J gene lost 5 bases, with 15 bases spanning the gap. Germline CDR1 SGHVS, CDR2 FNYEAQ. The CDR3 covers 15 residues. The CDR3 DNA reads TGTGCCAGCAGCACCTTGAAGGGGAAAAATGAAAAACTGTTTTTT. Protein: CASSTLKGKNEKLFF.

This clonotype turned up a few times. The gene calls are TRBV13 and TRBJ1-1, with no clear D. V was shortened by 6 bases and J by 1 base, with 9 bases between the two germline ends. The CDR3 runs to 13 residues. Per the germline V gene, CDR1 is PRHDT and CDR2 is FYEKMQ (reference sequence). The DNA for the CDR3 is TGTGCCAGCAGACACGCCCCGAACACTGAAGCTTTCTTT. Its protein is CASRHAPNTEAFF.

This chain joins TRBV5-6 and TRBJ1-6, with D possibly TRBD1 on 5 matching bases. Trimming stripped 1 base from V and 1 base from J, with 12 bases between. CDR3 length: 17 amino acids. Germline-derived CDR1 and CDR2 are SGHDT and YYEEEE. The CDR3 loop reads CASSLRRGNSYNSPLHF. The CDR3 region has the DNA TGTGCCAGCAGCTTGCGAAGGGGCAATTCCTATAATTCACCCCTCCACTTT.

This clonotype was recorded a few times. The gene calls are TRBV4-1 and TRBJ1-4; D gene unclear. V lost 4 bases to trimming and J lost 8 bases, with 14 bases between them. The CDR3 is 14 residues long. In germline, CDR1 is MGHRA, CDR2 YSYEKL. For the CDR3, the DNA is TGCGCCAGCAGCCCCCCCGACCTGAGGGAAAAACTGTTTTTT. Its translation is CASSPPDLREKLFF.

The sample holds a few counts of this clonotype. One junction end does not reproduce the germline sequence, and a read error may be involved. This chain links TRBV20-1 with TRBJ2-4; either TRBD1 or TRBD2 may fit D (5 bases each). The CDR3 extends over 11 amino acids. The V gene's germline CDR1 is DFQATT and CDR2 SNEGSKA (reference sequence). The CDR3 loop is CSVGLPGPRNF. In nucleotides, the CDR3 is TGCAGTGTAGGTCTGCCGGGGCCCAGGAACTTC.

There are many counts of this clonotype. The V call is TRBV20-1, the J call TRBJ1-6; TRBD1 is a possible D gene (5 bases). Germline V lookup: CDR1 DFQATT, CDR2 SNEGSKA (reference sequence). The CDR3 is 15 amino acids. V lost 2 bases to trimming and J lost 5 bases, with 13 bases between them. The CDR3 region has the DNA TGCAGTGCTAGACGGGGCCACATGGATAATTCACCCCTCCACTTT. It specifies CSARRGHMDNSPLHF.

This clonotype occurred a few times. V and J are TRBV5-1 and TRBJ2-5; TRBD1 aligns across 10 bases. Germline CDR1 reads SGHRS; CDR2 reads YFSETQ. CDR3 size: 14 residues. Trimming cost V 6 bases and J 4 bases; bases outside gene matches: 6. CDR3 residues: CASTMTGGTETQYF. The CDR3 nucleotides read TGCGCCAGCACCATGACAGGGGGCACAGAGACCCAGTACTTC. Full variable domain (outside the CDR3, taken from reference TRBV5-1 and TRBJ2-5): KAGVTQTPRYLIKTRGQQVTLSCSPISGHRSVSWYQQTPGQGLQFLFEYFSETQRNKGNFPGRFSGRQFSNSRSEMNVSTLELGDSALYLCASTMTGGTETQYFGPGTRLLVL.

The V gene is TRBV12-3 or TRBV12-4, the J gene TRBJ2-5; 9 bases are shared with TRBD2. After removal of 8 bases from V and 4 bases from J, the junction contained 5 bases not matched to a gene. The CDR3 is made up of 13 amino acids. The CDR3 DNA sequence: TGTGCCAGCCGCTTGGGACTAGCAGAGACCCAGTACTTC. Translation: CASRLGLAETQYF.

The rearrangement joins TRBV4-3 to TRBJ2-3; tentatively, D is TRBD1 or TRBD2 (5 bases each). This CDR3 contains 13 residues. Germline CDR1 reads LGHNA; CDR2 reads YSLEER. Trimming took 0 bases from V and 11 from J, leaving 12 bases between them. CDR3 amino acids: CASSQDNGALQYF. In nucleotides, the CDR3 is TGCGCCAGCAGCCAAGATAACGGGGCGCTGCAGTATTTT.

There are a few counts of this clonotype. V and J are TRBV11-2 and TRBJ1-2, with 11 bases identical to TRBD1. The CDR3 loop spans 12 amino acids. V was pared by 10 bases and J by 8 bases, with 6 bases of the junction left unmatched. The V gene's germline CDR1 is SGHAT and CDR2 FQNNGV. CDR3 in DNA: TGTGCCATACCCCGGGACAGGGGGGGCTACACCTTC. Its translation is CAIPRDRGGYTF.

This clonotype appeared a few times. The V and J genes are TRBV6-7 and TRBJ2-2; 12 bases line up with TRBD2. TRBV6-7 is sorted into the ORF group, with uncertain function. The CDR3 is made up of 17 amino acids. V dropped 2 bases and J dropped 4; count of bases not matched to a gene: 5. Here the CDR3 DNA reads TGTGCCAGCAGTTACCTAGCGGGGGGGCCTTGCACCGGGGAGCTGTTTTTT. Amino acids: CASSYLAGGPCTGELFF.

This clonotype was seen more than once but under ten times. The chain is built from TRBV9 and TRBJ2-3; weak D call: TRBD2 (7 bases). Germline CDR1 SGDLS, CDR2 YYNGEE. The CDR3 sequence is 14 residues long. V was shortened by 4 bases and J by 6 bases, with 15 bases between the two germline ends. Here the CDR3 reads CASSPWGGEDTQYF. In DNA form, the CDR3 reads TGTGCCAGCAGCCCGTGGGGGGGCGAGGATACGCAGTATTTT.

This clonotype was observed many times. V is TRBV5-1 and J is TRBJ2-3, with 8 bases identical to TRBD1. The CDR3 has 15 amino acids. Germline loops: CDR1 SGHRS, CDR2 YFSETQ. V trimming: 5 bases; J trimming: 1 base; junction bases outside the gene matches: 6. CDR3 sequence (DNA): TGCGCCAGCAGGACAGGGACAGGCGGCACAGATACGCAGTATTTT. Its protein is CASRTGTGGTDTQYF.

This clonotype was recorded at least ten times. This chain uses TRBV4-2 with TRBJ1-1; possibly TRBD1 for D (6 bases). In germline, CDR1 is LGHNA, CDR2 YNFKEQ. The CDR3 runs 16 residues. V was trimmed by 1 base and J by 1 base, leaving 13 bases between them. The CDR3 sequence: CASSQVSGAPNTEAFF. The CDR3 nucleotides read TGTGCCAGCAGCCAAGTTTCAGGGGCGCCGAACACTGAAGCTTTCTTT.

This chain links TRBV6-2 or TRBV6-3 with TRBJ2-1, with 11 positions matching TRBD2. V was clipped by 5 bases and J by 6 bases; unmatched bases: 12. Germline assignment: CDR1 MNHEY and CDR2 SVGEGT. This CDR3 region has 17 residues. CDR3 bases: TGTGCCAGCAGTCAGCGGACTAGCGGGTCCCGGGGCAATGAGCAGTTCTTC. Its protein is CASSQRTSGSRGNEQFF.

This clonotype has only a few counts. The chain joins TRBV7-9 to TRBJ2-2; maybe TRBD2 (6 bases). The CDR3 consists of 15 residues. V lost 5 bases and J lost 6, with 16 bases in between. Germline lookup yields CDR1 SEHNR and CDR2 FQNEAQ (reference sequence). The CDR3 nucleotides read TGTGCCAGCAGCCCACATACTTGGGGGGCCGGGGAGCTGTTTTTT. It codes for CASSPHTWGAGELFF.

This clonotype showed up just a few times. The rearrangement joins TRBV20-1 to TRBJ2-7; D could derive from TRBD1 or TRBD2 (7 bases each). CDR1 is DFQATT, CDR2 SNEGSKA, per germline (reference sequence). Trimming took 6 bases from V and 1 from J, leaving 19 bases between them. This CDR3 spans 15 amino acids. The CDR3 coding sequence is TGCAGTGCCCCGGGGGGCCAGGGGGGTTCCTACGAGCAGTACTTC. It translates to CSAPGGQGGSYEQYF.

This clonotype was observed a few times. The chain recombines TRBV15 with TRBJ1-1; D not resolved. Germline V gives CDR1 LNHNV, CDR2 YYDKDF (reference sequence). The CDR3 totals 17 residues. Trimming took 0 bases from V and 4 from J, leaving 18 bases between them. CDR3 loop: CATSRDSRAVGGTEAFF. CDR3 bases: TGTGCCACCAGCAGAGATTCCCGCGCCGTGGGAGGCACTGAAGCTTTCTTT.